The sequence of this T cell receptor beta chain was determined in a study of T cells in Graves' hyperthyroidism and ophthalmopathy. Amplification of TCR beta CDR3 regions used RNA as the template. The TCR CDR3 first-round RT-PCR relied on the HTBI primer set. TCRdb independently ran MiXCR on the multiplex PCR reads; one entry per CDR3 protein. The profile shows 300,000 to 500,000 distinct CDR3 sequences, about 14% of them singletons. Study-level results: Ophthalmopathy could be told apart from stable hyperthyroidism with a 13 V-J model.

This clonotype was counted many times. As yet, its antigen is unknown. Looked up from germline, CDR1 is GTSNPN and CDR2 is SVGIG (reference sequence). This CDR3 spans 11 amino acids. The V and J ends lost 1 base and 4 bases respectively, with 5 bases between them. Sequenced: blood. The chain employs TRBV30 and TRBJ2-7, with D uncertain. The receptor comes from a man aged 50 to 59 with Graves' ophthalmopathy. CDR3 DNA sequence: TGTGCCTGGAGTGAACTATACGAGCAGTACTTC. Residues: CAWSELYEQYF.